Given below is one T cell receptor beta chain in context. The antigen is undetermined. The treatment was: oral pan-JAK inhibitor, 5-10 mg twice daily. V dropped 4 bases and J dropped 1 base, with 13 bases sitting between them. Germline V CDR1 and CDR2: LGHNA, YNFKEQ. The CDR3 has 15 amino acids. The data originate from a study of CD8+ T cells in alopecia areata. Study-wide context: Patients given treatment had severity scored by the percentage of scalp area affected. Whole-study results and caveats: Normal skin's resident alphabeta T cells are sequenced alongside lesional scalp T cells. A great number of expanded lesional clones endured in scalp and blood during tofacitinib.

Extraction of RNA preceded its reverse transcription into cDNA, which served as the sequencing template. Sequencing used immunoSEQ multiplex PCR; TCRdb keeps in-frame clones, though not all of them. Here the sample spans 90,000 to 150,000 clones, about 50% being singletons. The TCR comes from a human donor with alopecia areata. V and J are TRBV4-2 and TRBJ1-1, with a possible D match to TRBD1 (6 bases). The specimen comprised CD4+ T cells sorted from blood, sampled at week 4, from a patient treated with tofacitinib. The CDR3 bases are TGTGCCAGCAGCCCCAAGGGGGGAGGGAACACTGAAGCTTTCTTT. It translates to CASSPKGGGNTEAFF.